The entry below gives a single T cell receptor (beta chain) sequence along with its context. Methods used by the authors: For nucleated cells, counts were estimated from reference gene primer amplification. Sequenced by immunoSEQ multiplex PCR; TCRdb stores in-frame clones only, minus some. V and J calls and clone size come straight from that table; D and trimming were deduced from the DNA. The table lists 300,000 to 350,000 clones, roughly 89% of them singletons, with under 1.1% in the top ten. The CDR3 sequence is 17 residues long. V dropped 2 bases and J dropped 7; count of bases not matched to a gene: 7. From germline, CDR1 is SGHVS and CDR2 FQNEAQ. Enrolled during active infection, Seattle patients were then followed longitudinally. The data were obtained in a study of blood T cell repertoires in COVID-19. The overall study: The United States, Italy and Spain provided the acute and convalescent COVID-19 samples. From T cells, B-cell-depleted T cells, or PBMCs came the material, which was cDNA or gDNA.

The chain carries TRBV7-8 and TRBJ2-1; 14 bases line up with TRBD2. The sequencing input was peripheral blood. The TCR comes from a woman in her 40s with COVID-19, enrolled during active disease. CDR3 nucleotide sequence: TGTGCCAGCAGCTTAACGCCCGGACTAGCGGGGGGAAATGAGCAGTTCTTC. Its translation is CASSLTPGLAGGNEQFF.